This TCR beta chain comes out of a study of cytomegalovirus exposure and HLA in healthy donors. Study-level results: The authors later linked a missense DCLRE1C variant to TCR beta V- and J-gene trimming. The study listed 164 cytomegalovirus-associated TCR beta chains. In vitro data verified a few CMV-associated chains as specific for CMV antigens.

Each of the donors was a healthy bone marrow donor. A note on this clone: Its antigen is currently unknown.

The CDR3 length is 15 residues. Germline trimming cut 4 bases from V and 6 bases from J; bases unmatched to any gene: 7. CDR1 MNHEY and CDR2 SVGAGI come from the germline V gene. PCR amplification relied on 60 Vbeta primers (plus 13 Jbeta primers). The protocol was immunoSEQ multiplex PCR, while the TCRdb copy is restricted to in-frame clones and leaves out a portion. This table has about 160,000 clones, about 80% appearing once. The gene calls are TRBV6-5 and TRBJ2-2, with TRBD1 matching 8 bases. The origin of this receptor is a man aged 25 to 40 in good health and CMV-seropositive. The sequencing sample was made of PBMCs. Here the CDR3 reads CASSLTGGIAGELFF. The CDR3 region has the DNA TGTGCCAGCAGTTTAACAGGGGGGATCGCCGGGGAGCTGTTTTTT.